What follows is one TCR beta chain and its context. Patients from Seattle were sampled longitudinally, starting during active infection. Looked up from germline, CDR1 is LNHDA and CDR2 is SQIVND (reference sequence). Trimming cost V 7 bases and J 7 bases, with 10 bases left between them. The CDR3 is 11 amino acids. The data were taken from a study of blood T cell repertoires in COVID-19. Turning to the study itself: Some COVID-19 samples were acute and others convalescent; all came from the United States, Italy and Spain. The analysed material was cDNA or gDNA that came from T cells, B-cell-depleted T cells, or PBMCs.

Per the study methods: Amplification of reference gene primers was used by the study to estimate nucleated cell counts. The data were produced by immunoSEQ multiplex PCR, yet TCRdb's version contains in-frame clones alone and is incomplete. V and J calls and clone size are those listed in that table; D and trimming were worked out from the DNA. This table holds about 52,000 clones, 65% to 85% found once. Sequencing input: peripheral blood. The TCR comes from a man older than 75 with COVID-19, enrolled during active disease. V is TRBV19 and J is TRBJ1-1; no firm D call. CDR3 loop: CASTLRGEAFF. In nucleotides, the CDR3 is TGTGCCAGTACCCTGCGGGGTGAAGCTTTCTTT.